This T cell receptor (beta chain) was sequenced in a study of T cell repertoires in cytomegalovirus infection. Study in general: Indications of both CMV infection and matching HLA type were provided by public TCR beta signatures. Findings of the study overall: It was HLA-C-restricted CMV-specific TCR beta clonotypes that dominated the response ex vivo. Summed public TCR beta family frequency identified CMV carriers bearing the relevant HLA.

Details on this clonotype: Its antigen is unknown.

One entry per CDR3 protein results from TCRdb running MiXCR on the reads. The sample includes about 530,000 distinct CDR3 sequences, about 30% of them seen just once. This CDR3 has 15 amino acids. V was shortened by 4 bases and J by 7 bases, with 19 bases between the two germline ends. Germline CDR1 and CDR2: PRHDT and FYEKMQ (reference sequence). Material for sequencing was PBMCs. The clonotype comes from a human donor in good health (CMV status not recorded). Some clones in this sample may be carry-over from other donors' samples. This chain links TRBV13 with TRBJ2-5; D unresolved. The CDR3 loop reads CASSSKKSSYWTQYF. The CDR3 region has the DNA TGTGCCAGCAGCTCAAAAAAGTCAAGTTATTGGACCCAGTACTTC.